A single sample is the source of the 29 T cell receptor beta chains below, sequenced in a study of Graves' ophthalmopathy and Graves' hyperthyroidism. The study amplified TCR beta CDR3 regions using RNA transcripts. Second-round multiplex PCR came after first-round RT-PCR with HTBI primers. TCRdb used MiXCR to reprocess the multiplex PCR reads, holding one entry per CDR3 protein. The sample lists about 1.1 million distinct CDR3 sequences, about 40% occurring once. The sample taken for sequencing was peripheral blood or thyroid tissue (not recorded which). The receptors derive from an adult man with Graves' hyperthyroidism.

This clonotype appeared many times. The chain is built from TRBV7-2 and TRBJ1-4; 10 positions match TRBD1. The V and J ends lost 5 bases and 0 bases, in that order; junction bases with no gene match: 6. Per germline, CDR1 SGHTA and CDR2 FQGNSA. The CDR3 totals 17 residues. The CDR3 sequence: CASSGGQGLSTNEKLFF. The CDR3 DNA reads as TGTGCCAGCAGCGGGGGACAGGGGCTTTCAACTAATGAAAAACTGTTTTTT.

In its sample, this clonotype was seen many times. The chain employs TRBV9 and TRBJ1-6; unclear D gene. The CDR3 is 16 residues long. V was cut by 2 bases and J by 0 bases, with 9 bases left in between. Germline V gives CDR1 SGDLS, CDR2 YYNGEE. CDR3 sequence: CASSVSVTSYNSPLHF. The CDR3 DNA follows: TGTGCCAGCAGCGTGAGTGTTACCTCCTATAATTCACCCCTCCACTTT.

There are many counts of this clonotype. This chain connects TRBV4-3 to TRBJ1-6, with a possible D match to TRBD1 (5 bases). From germline, CDR1 is LGHNA and CDR2 YSLEER. V shed 0 bases and J shed 9 bases, with 12 bases lying between them. The CDR3 is 15 residues long. CDR3 amino acids: CASSQDLLGVSPLHF. CDR3 nucleotide sequence: TGCGCCAGCAGCCAAGATCTACTAGGGGTTTCACCCCTCCACTTT.

This clonotype appeared a few times. This chain connects TRBV10-3 to TRBJ2-7; D may correspond to TRBD1 or TRBD2 (5 bases each). Per the germline V gene, CDR1 is ENHRY and CDR2 is SYGVKD. V lost 8 bases and J lost 2, with 31 bases in between. This CDR3 region has 19 residues. CDR3 protein: CAIGASSPTERTPTYEQYF. The CDR3 bases are TGTGCCATCGGGGCTAGCAGCCCGACGGAGAGAACCCCCACCTACGAGCAGTACTTC.

The chain couples TRBV28 to TRBJ2-7; 9 bases line up with TRBD2. Germline assignment: CDR1 MDHEN and CDR2 SYDVKM. The CDR3 is 14 amino acids. J was trimmed by 5 bases and V by 5 bases; bases with no gene match: 7. CDR3 DNA: TGTGCCAGCAGTCCGGGACTAGCTCTCCACGAGCAGTACTTC. This encodes CASSPGLALHEQYF.

J is TRBJ1-2 and V is TRBV6-5; 12 bases fit TRBD1. The germline V gene has CDR1 MNHEY and CDR2 SVGAGI. The V and J ends lost 0 bases and 2 bases, in that order; junction bases with no gene match: 1. This CDR3 contains 16 residues. The CDR3 here is CASSYSGTGGNYGYTF. CDR3 bases: TGTGCCAGCAGTTACTCCGGGACAGGGGGCAACTATGGCTACACCTTC.

This clonotype was counted ten times or more. The chain employs TRBV7-8 and TRBJ1-1; TRBD1 aligns across 9 bases. CDR3 size: 14 residues. CDR1 is SGHVS, CDR2 FQNEAQ, per germline. V shed 5 bases, J shed 6 bases, and the junction held 7 bases outside the gene matches. The DNA of the CDR3 is TGTGCCAGCAGCACCGCACAGGGGGCGGCTGAAGCTTTCTTT. Residues: CASSTAQGAAEAFF.

The chain couples TRBV6-5 to TRBJ2-5; no reliable D call. In germline, CDR1 is MNHEY, CDR2 SVGAGI. The CDR3 covers 15 residues. Between the trimmed V and J ends, which lost 2 bases and 4 bases, there was a span of 14 bases. DNA of the CDR3: TGTGCCAGCAGTTACAAGTCCCTAACCCCAGAGACCCAGTACTTC. It codes for CASSYKSLTPETQYF.

This clonotype came up many times. The V and J genes are TRBV2 and TRBJ1-5; 12 positions agree with TRBD1. Germline V gene data show CDR1 as SNHLY and CDR2 as FYNNEI. CDR3 length: 16 residues. V gave up 7 bases and J gave up 7 bases; unmatched junction bases: 11. The CDR3 is CASTPGTGGLRQPQHF. The CDR3 DNA is TGTGCCAGCACACCCGGGACAGGGGGCCTCAGGCAGCCCCAGCATTTT.

The rearrangement joins TRBV29-1 to TRBJ1-3, with D possibly being TRBD1 (5 bases). From germline, CDR1 is SQVTM and CDR2 ANQGSEA. CDR3 length: 15 residues. The V end was cut by 4 bases, the J end by 2 bases, with 15 bases between. CDR3 sequence (DNA): TGCAGCGTTGGGGGGACGGGGAACACTGGAAACACCATATATTTT. It encodes CSVGGTGNTGNTIYF.

The chain is built from TRBV7-9 and TRBJ1-4, with 9 bases matching TRBD1. CDR1 SEHNR and CDR2 FQNEAQ come from the germline V gene (reference sequence). Trimming at V came to 5 bases and at J to 8 bases, leaving 9 bases not matched to a gene. The CDR3 extends over 15 amino acids. CDR3 coding DNA: TGTGCCAGCAGCCAACAGGGACAGGGCGTGGAAAAACTGTTTTTT. This sequence encodes CASSQQGQGVEKLFF.

This clonotype was found many times. This chain links TRBV10-3 with TRBJ2-7; 7 bases line up with TRBD2. CDR1 is ENHRY and CDR2 is SYGVKD in the germline V gene. CDR3 length equals 13 residues. The V and J ends lost 4 bases and 5 bases, in that order; junction bases with no gene match: 5. This CDR3 reads CAISGRGEDEQYF. The DNA of the CDR3 is TGTGCCATCAGTGGTCGGGGGGAGGACGAGCAGTACTTC.

The genes are TRBV5-1 and TRBJ2-5; 13 nucleotides match TRBD2. Trimming cost V 7 bases and J 1 base; bases outside gene matches: 10. From germline, CDR1 is SGHRS and CDR2 YFSETQ. This CDR3 region has 17 residues. CDR3 DNA: TGCGCCAGCTCTACAGGGCGACTAGCGGGGGGCCAAGAGACCCAGTACTTC. The encoded protein is CASSTGRLAGGQETQYF.

V gene TRBV20-1 combines with J gene TRBJ2-5, with 8 positions matching TRBD2. The germline gives CDR1 DFQATT, CDR2 SNEGSKA (reference sequence). This CDR3 contains 13 residues. J was trimmed by 1 base and V by 3 bases; bases with no gene match: 1. DNA for the CDR3: TGCAGTGCTAGCGGGGGGGTCCAAGAGACCCAGTACTTC. Residues: CSASGGVQETQYF.

In its sample, this clonotype was seen many times. The rearrangement joins TRBV20-1 to TRBJ2-5, with 7 bases lining up with TRBD1. Germline V CDR1 and CDR2: DFQATT, SNEGSKA (reference sequence). The V gene end was trimmed by 6 bases and the J gene end by 4 bases; junction bases not matched to a gene: 14. The CDR3 contains 15 residues. The CDR3, as DNA: TGCAGTGCAACGCAACAGGGGCCCTGGCTAGAGACCCAGTACTTC. Its protein product is CSATQQGPWLETQYF.

Concerning this clonotype: Mismatch with germline at one junction end may stem from a read error. The chain combines TRBV10-3 with TRBJ2-5; the D is unclear. In germline, CDR1 is ENHRY, CDR2 SYGVKD. This CDR3 comprises 15 residues. In nucleotides, the CDR3 is TGTGCCAGCAGTCCGCTGGTCGATCGGGCCCAGACCCAGTACTTC. It specifies CASSPLVDRAQTQYF.

This clonotype is a singleton in its sample. The J gene is TRBJ2-6, the V gene TRBV4-2, with D perhaps matching TRBD1 (5 bases). CDR1 is LGHNA, CDR2 YNFKEQ, per germline. Between the trimmed V and J ends, which lost 0 bases and 3 bases, there was a span of 9 bases. This CDR3 comprises 16 residues. The CDR3 DNA reads TGTGCCAGCAGCCAAGATGGCAGGGATGGGGCCAACGTCCTGACTTTC. Its protein is CASSQDGRDGANVLTF.

This chain links TRBV29-1 with TRBJ1-5; D unclear. Between the trimmed V and J ends, which lost 6 bases and 10 bases, there was a span of 4 bases. The CDR3 sequence is 8 residues long. Germline CDR1 is SQVTM and CDR2 is ANQGSEA. The CDR3 bases are TGCAGCGTCCGTCCCCAGCATTTT. It specifies CSVRPQHF.

This clonotype was found a few times. This chain uses TRBV9 with TRBJ2-7; D is uncertain. V lost 0 bases and J 5 bases, leaving 15 bases between the germline ends. CDR1 SGDLS and CDR2 YYNGEE come from the germline V gene. CDR3 length: 15 amino acids. The CDR3 sequence is CASSVGWAAVHEQYF. CDR3 nucleotides: TGTGCCAGCAGCGTAGGTTGGGCTGCGGTCCACGAGCAGTACTTC.

A word on this clonotype: Compared with germline, one end of the junction differs, possibly owing to a read error. V gene TRBV2 combines with J gene TRBJ1-2; 8 nucleotides line up with TRBD1. There are 14 residues in the CDR3. Germline CDR1 is SNHLY and CDR2 is FYNNEI. CDR3 in amino acids: CAGSGAPGGVGYTF. The CDR3 nucleotides are TGTGCCGGCAGCGGGGCCCCAGGGGGCGTCGGCTACACCTTC.

With respect to this clonotype: One base away lies a much larger clone, so this may be a sequencing read error. The chain has TRBV11-3 and TRBJ2-7; a weak D match, TRBD1 (5 bases). Germline V gene lookup returns CDR1 SGHNT and CDR2 YENEEA. The length of the CDR3 is 14 residues. CDR3 sequence (DNA): TGTGCCAGCAGCCAAAGCCCTACAGGCTACGAGCAGTGCTTC. It is translated as CASSQSPTGYEQCF.

In this sample, this clonotype turned up once. The gene calls are TRBV19 and TRBJ1-1; TRBD1 is a possible D gene (5 bases). This CDR3 region has 18 residues. V lost 1 base, J lost 1 base, and 19 bases lay in between. CDR1 and CDR2 from the germline V gene are LNHDA and SQIVND (reference sequence). CDR3 DNA: TGTGCCAGTAGTATAGCGGACGGCTCTGGGGCACGGAACACTGAAGCTTTCTTT. It is translated as CASSIADGSGARNTEAFF. Full variable domain (missing parts from reference TRBV19 and TRBJ1-1): DGGITQSPKYLFRKEGQNVTLSCEQNLNHDAMYWYRQDPGQGLRLIYYSQIVNDFQKGDIAEGYSVSREKKESFPLTVTSAQKNPTAFYLCASSIADGSGARNTEAFFGQGTRLTVV.

This clonotype was found a few times. The CDR3 DNA sequence: TGCAGTGCTCCCGGGACAGGGGGCTACGAGCAGTACTTC. As protein: CSAPGTGGYEQYF. This chain links TRBV20-1 with TRBJ2-7; TRBD1 aligns across 11 bases. Germline V CDR1 and CDR2: DFQATT, SNEGSKA (reference sequence). The CDR3 consists of 13 residues. V lost 5 bases, J lost 3 bases, and 3 bases stayed unmatched.

This clonotype was seen more than once but under ten times. As DNA, the CDR3 is TGCGCCAGCAGCCCCCTGGGTGGGTATGGGAACACTGAAGCTTTCTTT. This codes for CASSPLGGYGNTEAFF. The chain couples TRBV5-1 to TRBJ1-1; D is undetermined. V lost 4 bases and J lost 1, with 17 bases in between. This CDR3 comprises 16 residues. Germline CDR1 is SGHRS and CDR2 is YFSETQ.

The gene calls are TRBV5-1 and TRBJ1-2, with D possibly being TRBD1 (5 bases). Germline V gene data show CDR1 as SGHRS and CDR2 as YFSETQ. The CDR3 contains 14 residues. V dropped 4 bases and J dropped 4 bases, with 14 bases sitting between them. The CDR3 sequence is CASSRGPGSYGYTF. In DNA form, the CDR3 reads TGCGCCAGCAGCCGGGGACCGGGCTCCTATGGCTACACCTTC.

As for this clonotype: Being one base from a much bigger clone, this may be a read error. The rearrangement uses TRBV7-9 and TRBJ2-7, with 7 bases identical to TRBD2. Germline V gene lookup returns CDR1 SEHNR and CDR2 FQNEAQ (reference sequence). The CDR3 length is 15 residues. CDR3 DNA sequence: TGTGCCAGCAGCTTGGGGGGGACGGGACCCTACGAGCAGAACTTC. The encoded protein is CASSLGGTGPYEQNF.

This clonotype was seen a few times. The CDR3: CAISESGRSLNYGYTF. For the CDR3, the DNA is TGTGCCATCAGTGAATCGGGGAGGTCCCTTAACTATGGCTACACCTTC. This rearrangement joins TRBV10-3 to TRBJ1-2; D unclear. Germline values: CDR1 ENHRY, CDR2 SYGVKD. The CDR3 is 16 residues long. The V end lost 3 bases, the J end lost 1 base, and 15 bases lay between the germline ends.

V and J are TRBV29-1 and TRBJ1-6, with D possibly matching TRBD1 (5 bases). The germline CDR1 and CDR2 sequences are SQVTM and ANQGSEA. The CDR3 spans 14 residues. V lost 7 bases, J lost 3 bases, and 13 bases lay in between. The CDR3 reads CSAITGDYNSPLHF. The CDR3 bases are TGCAGCGCTATAACGGGGGACTATAATTCACCCCTCCACTTT.

This clonotype was counted many times. J is TRBJ2-7 and V is TRBV19, with D unclear. Trimming took off 5 bases at V and 4 bases at J, with 9 bases between the two ends. The CDR3 has 12 amino acids. The germline V gene has CDR1 LNHDA and CDR2 SQIVND (reference sequence). The CDR3 reads CASSGERYEQYF. In DNA, the CDR3 is TGTGCCAGTAGTGGTGAGCGTTACGAGCAGTACTTC.